These 30 T cell receptor beta chains were all obtained from the same sample, sequenced in a study of cytomegalovirus exposure and HLA in healthy donors (dated by TCRdb to 2016 to 2017). Libraries were built with the immunoSEQ multiplex PCR assay. For the multiplex PCR, a mixture combining 60 forward primers for TCR Vbeta segments and 13 reverse primers for TCR Jbeta segments was used. Drawn from immuneACCESS, this table holds only the in-frame rearrangements with V and J called that TCRdb kept. Clones are partly lost; checked studies trace under half to an unresolved V gene and leave the rest unexplained. This sample holds 110,000 to 150,000 clones; about 80% were observed only once. The top ten clones comprise 1.5% to 2% of the sample. The sequencing sample was made of PBMCs. These receptor sequences come from a woman between 25 and 40 years old in good health and CMV-seronegative.

The chain couples TRBV5-6 to TRBJ1-4; TRBD1 is a possible D gene (5 bases). Per germline, CDR1 SGHDT and CDR2 YYEEEE. The CDR3 has 14 residues. Trimming left V 1 base short and J 7 bases short, with 11 bases between. In DNA form, the CDR3 reads TGTGCCAGCAGCTTGAAAGGGGCATCTGAAAAACTGTTTTTT. It specifies CASSLKGASEKLFF.

The genes are TRBV9 and TRBJ1-2; TRBD1 is a possible D gene (5 bases). The CDR3 runs to 16 residues. Trimming took off 4 bases at V and 0 bases at J, with 16 bases between the two ends. The germline CDR1 and CDR2 sequences are SGDLS and YYNGEE. The CDR3 loop is CASSSQNWGSNYGYTF. The CDR3 bases are TGTGCCAGCAGCAGCCAGAACTGGGGCTCTAACTATGGCTACACCTTC.

V and J are TRBV5-4 and TRBJ1-2; tentatively, D is TRBD1 (5 bases). CDR1 SGHNT and CDR2 YYREEE come from the germline V gene (reference sequence). This CDR3 spans 15 amino acids. V was clipped by 5 bases and J by 8 bases, with 22 bases between them. The CDR3 loop is CASSQQGAGDGGYTF. CDR3 DNA: TGTGCCAGCAGTCAACAAGGGGCGGGGGACGGGGGCTACACCTTC.

This clone showed up just a few times. The V gene is TRBV27, the J gene TRBJ1-1, with D tentatively TRBD1 (6 bases). From germline, CDR1 is MNHEY and CDR2 SMNVEV (reference sequence). The CDR3 is 14 amino acids. V gave up 2 bases and J gave up 4 bases, with 11 bases separating them. DNA for the CDR3: TGTGCCAGCAGTTTAATCACAGGGAGCACTGAAGCTTTCTTT. Amino acids: CASSLITGSTEAFF.

The chain links TRBV7-9 to TRBJ2-1; 11 positions agree with TRBD2. The CDR3 is 16 amino acids. The J segment lost 8 bases and the V segment lost 5 bases, leaving 11 bases of the junction unmatched. Per the germline V gene, CDR1 is SEHNR and CDR2 is FQNEAQ (reference sequence). CDR3 sequence: CASSGDRLAGGHEQFF. Written as DNA, the CDR3 is TGTGCCAGCAGCGGAGATCGCCTAGCGGGGGGCCATGAGCAGTTCTTC.

The rearrangement uses TRBV5-6 and TRBJ2-1; TRBD2 aligns across 11 bases. The V gene's germline CDR1 is SGHDT and CDR2 YYEEEE. V lost 0 bases to trimming and J lost 12 bases; unmatched junction nucleotides: 11. CDR3 length equals 16 residues. The CDR3 nucleotides are TGTGCCAGCAGCTTGGTGGCTAGCGGGGGGAGGGGAGCGCAGTTCTTC. Its protein is CASSLVASGGRGAQFF.

The sample holds a few counts of this clone. This chain links TRBV28 with TRBJ1-5; 7 nucleotides match TRBD1. With 1 base clipped from V and 4 bases from J, the junction kept 7 bases outside the gene matches. The CDR3 extends over 16 amino acids. Germline CDR1 is MDHEN and CDR2 is SYDVKM. CDR3 DNA sequence: TGTGCCAGCAGTTTATACAGGGGCGAGATGAATCAGCCCCAGCATTTT. Translating gives CASSLYRGEMNQPQHF.

J is TRBJ1-1 and V is TRBV28; the match to TRBD1 covers 7 bases. V trimming: 6 bases; J trimming: 5 bases; junction bases outside the gene matches: 3. The germline gives CDR1 MDHEN, CDR2 SYDVKM. There are 12 residues in the CDR3. CDR3 DNA sequence: TGTGCCAGCAGACTGGGACAGACTGAAGCTTTCTTT. As protein: CASRLGQTEAFF.

This clone was seen just once. This sequence joins TRBV7-9 and TRBJ1-2; 9 nucleotides match TRBD1. This CDR3 is built from 14 residues. J was trimmed by 7 bases and V by 1 base; bases with no gene match: 4. Germline CDR1 and CDR2: SEHNR and FQNEAQ (reference sequence). The CDR3 sequence is CASSLVGTGFGYTF. DNA of the CDR3: TGTGCCAGCAGCTTAGTGGGGACAGGGTTTGGCTACACCTTC.

The chain recombines TRBV7-3 with TRBJ1-1, with D possibly TRBD1 on 6 matching bases. This CDR3 has 13 residues. Germline V gene sequence: CDR1 SGHTA, CDR2 FQGTGA. The V gene lost 4 bases and the J gene lost 5 bases, with 11 bases spanning the gap. CDR3 sequence: CASSSGVGTEAFF. The CDR3 nucleotides read TGTGCCAGCAGCTCAGGGGTTGGAACTGAAGCTTTCTTT.

The CDR3 protein is CASTTTGGYGYTF. For the CDR3, the DNA is TGTGCCAGCACTACGACAGGGGGCTATGGCTACACCTTC. The rearrangement joins TRBV2 to TRBJ1-2; 9 bases are shared with TRBD1. The germline V gene encodes CDR1 SNHLY and CDR2 FYNNEI. Trimming removed 7 bases from V and 4 bases from J; junction bases left unmatched: 4. CDR3 size: 13 residues.

The chain links TRBV29-1 to TRBJ2-3; D is uncertain. Germline CDR1 is SQVTM and CDR2 is ANQGSEA. V dropped 4 bases and J dropped 8 bases, with 10 bases sitting between them. This CDR3 region has 11 residues. The CDR3 loop is CSVVISGTQYF. CDR3 sequence (DNA): TGCAGCGTTGTGATATCGGGTACGCAGTATTTT.

This clone rates as medium-sized (0.01 to 0.1%). Other DNA sequences from this sample encode an identical CDR3 as well. The chain employs TRBV19 and TRBJ2-3; a possible D gene is TRBD2 (6 bases). Per germline, CDR1 LNHDA and CDR2 SQIVND (reference sequence). The CDR3 loop spans 16 amino acids. V was pared by 3 bases and J by 0 bases, with 13 bases between. CDR3 in DNA: TGTGCCAGTAGTATTCGTAGCGGCTCTAGCACAGATACGCAGTATTTT. Amino acids: CASSIRSGSSTDTQYF.

The chain uses TRBV7-9 and TRBJ1-2; perhaps TRBD1 as D (5 bases). V dropped 1 base and J dropped 8 bases, with 8 bases sitting between them. Germline CDR1 and CDR2: SEHNR and FQNEAQ (reference sequence). This CDR3 comprises 12 residues. This CDR3 is CASSLGGDGYTF. The CDR3 nucleotides are TGTGCCAGCAGCTTAGGGGGGGACGGCTACACCTTC.

The chain recombines TRBV5-1 with TRBJ1-1; TRBD1 aligns across 7 bases. This CDR3 contains 15 residues. Germline trimming cut 2 bases from V and 3 bases from J; bases unmatched to any gene: 7. Germline CDR1 reads SGHRS; CDR2 reads YFSETQ. Here the CDR3 reads CASSFTDRRDTEAFF. Here the CDR3 DNA reads TGCGCCAGCAGCTTTACGGACAGGAGGGACACTGAAGCTTTCTTT.

The sample holds one count of this clone. The J gene is TRBJ2-7, the V gene TRBV7-6; the match to TRBD1 covers 9 bases. Germline values: CDR1 SGHVS, CDR2 FNYEAQ. The V gene end was trimmed by 5 bases and the J gene end by 2 bases; junction bases not matched to a gene: 10. CDR3 size: 16 residues. The CDR3 nucleotides read TGTGCCAGCAGCGGAACCGACAGGGGGAAACCCTACGAGCAGTACTTC. Translation: CASSGTDRGKPYEQYF.

The CDR3 loop is CASRGLAGSTGELFF. In DNA, the CDR3 is TGTGCCAGCAGGGGACTAGCGGGGAGCACCGGGGAGCTGTTTTTT. The chain recombines TRBV2 with TRBJ2-2; 13 bases fit TRBD2. The CDR3 length is 15 residues. Per the germline V gene, CDR1 is SNHLY and CDR2 is FYNNEI. V lost 6 bases to trimming and J lost 4 bases; unmatched junction nucleotides: 2.

The rearrangement joins TRBV30 to TRBJ2-5; D may be TRBD1 (5 bases). Per germline, CDR1 GTSNPN and CDR2 SVGIG (reference sequence). The V end was cut by 2 bases, the J end by 1 base, with 11 bases between. CDR3 length equals 14 residues. In nucleotides, the CDR3 is TGTGCCTGGAGTCTATTAGGGGCCCAAGAGACCCAGTACTTC. Translated, it gives CAWSLLGAQETQYF. The entire variable domain, with the rest obtained from reference TRBV30 and TRBJ2-5, is as follows: SQTIHQWPATLVQPVGSPLSLECTVEGTSNPNLYWYRQAAGRGLQLLFYSVGIGQISSEVPQNLSASRPQDRQFILSSKKLLLSDSGFYLCAWSLLGAQETQYFGPGTRLLVL.

The gene calls are TRBV27 and TRBJ2-7; TRBD2 is a possible D gene (6 bases). V was clipped by 5 bases and J by 2 bases, with 16 bases between them. The CDR3 is 15 residues long. Germline values: CDR1 MNHEY, CDR2 SMNVEV (reference sequence). CDR3 nucleotides: TGTGCCAGCAGTCCGCAGGCGGGACGGGCCTACGAGCAGTACTTC. As protein: CASSPQAGRAYEQYF.

J is TRBJ2-1 and V is TRBV9; the match to TRBD2 covers 7 bases. The CDR3 sequence is 17 residues long. Trimming removed 0 bases from V and 1 base from J; junction bases left unmatched: 7. The germline V gene encodes CDR1 SGDLS and CDR2 YYNGEE. The CDR3 spells CASSVEVGGTSYNEQFF. CDR3 DNA sequence: TGTGCCAGCAGCGTAGAAGTGGGGGGGACTTCCTACAATGAGCAGTTCTTC.

The rearrangement links TRBV13 to TRBJ1-6, with 9 bases fitting TRBD1. There are 16 residues in the CDR3. The germline gives CDR1 PRHDT, CDR2 FYEKMQ (reference sequence). V dropped 5 bases and J dropped 7; count of bases not matched to a gene: 9. DNA for the CDR3: TGTGCCAGCAGCCAGGTACAGGGGGCGGTGAATTCACCCCTCCACTTT. Translation: CASSQVQGAVNSPLHF. Full variable domain (remainder filled in from reference TRBV13 and TRBJ1-6): AAGVIQSPRHLIKEKRETATLKCYPIPRHDTVYWYQQGPGQDPQFLISFYEKMQSDKGSIPDRFSAQQFSDYHSELNMSSLELGDSALYFCASSQVQGAVNSPLHFGNGTRLTVT.

The V call is TRBV5-4, the J call TRBJ1-1; D not resolved. The CDR3 is 14 amino acids. Trimming cost V 4 bases and J 2 bases, with 12 bases left between them. Looked up from germline, CDR1 is SGHNT and CDR2 is YYREEE (reference sequence). The CDR3 region is CASSLGGPNTEAFF. CDR3 bases: TGTGCCAGCAGCCTCGGCGGGCCCAACACTGAAGCTTTCTTT. Full variable domain (missing parts from reference TRBV5-4 and TRBJ1-1): ETGVTQSPTHLIKTRGQQVTLRCSSQSGHNTVSWYQQALGQGPQFIFQYYREEENGRGNFPPRFSGLQFPNYSSELNVNALELDDSALYLCASSLGGPNTEAFFGQGTRLTVV.

This clone was recorded only once. CDR3 bases: TGTGCCAGCAGTGCGGAGCGGGGGGGCTCTGGGGCCAACGTCCTGACTTTC. The encoded protein is CASSAERGGSGANVLTF. The chain couples TRBV2 to TRBJ2-6, with 10 bases lining up with TRBD2. This CDR3 comprises 17 residues. Per germline, CDR1 SNHLY and CDR2 FYNNEI. V lost 4 bases, J lost 0 bases, and 3 bases stayed unmatched.

The genes are TRBV5-6 and TRBJ1-1, with D uncertain. There are 13 residues in the CDR3. Germline CDR1 reads SGHDT; CDR2 reads YYEEEE. Trimming took off 3 bases at V and 2 bases at J, with 8 bases between the two ends. CDR3 sequence (DNA): TGTGCCAGCAGCTCCCCGGGAAACACTGAAGCTTTCTTT. It yields the protein CASSSPGNTEAFF.

J is TRBJ2-1 and V is TRBV2; a possible D gene is TRBD2 (6 bases). V lost 8 bases, J lost 7 bases, and 18 bases lay in between. Germline V CDR1 and CDR2: SNHLY, FYNNEI. This CDR3 has 14 amino acids. The CDR3 here is CASLAGHGGNEQFF. The DNA of the CDR3 is TGTGCCAGCCTTGCTGGACATGGGGGGAATGAGCAGTTCTTC.

The rearrangement links TRBV19 to TRBJ1-1; perhaps TRBD1 as D (5 bases). Germline CDR1 reads LNHDA; CDR2 reads SQIVND (reference sequence). V dropped 4 bases and J dropped 7 bases, with 13 bases sitting between them. The CDR3 extends over 13 amino acids. In DNA, the CDR3 is TGTGCCAGTAGTAACATTGGAAGGGGTGAAGCTTTCTTT. Its protein is CASSNIGRGEAFF.

This clone has just one count. The gene calls are TRBV13 and TRBJ2-1; maybe TRBD2 (6 bases). The CDR3 spans 15 residues. Trimming took 5 bases from V and 2 from J, leaving 13 bases between them. Germline assignment: CDR1 PRHDT and CDR2 FYEKMQ (reference sequence). For the CDR3, the DNA is TGTGCCAGCAGCAACCGGGACTCGGCCTACAATGAGCAGTTCTTC. This gives the protein CASSNRDSAYNEQFF.

The gene calls are TRBV6-1 and TRBJ2-2; unclear D gene. The CDR3 has 14 amino acids. Germline V gene lookup returns CDR1 MNHNS and CDR2 SASEGT. The ends were cut back, 6 bases at V and 1 base at J, with 9 bases in the middle. The CDR3 sequence is CASSLNLNTGELFF. The CDR3 DNA reads TGTGCCAGCAGCCTAAATCTGAACACCGGGGAGCTGTTTTTT.

This clone occurred once. The CDR3 loop reads CASSRGTRELFF. The CDR3, as DNA: TGTGCCAGCAGCCGTGGTACTCGCGAGCTGTTTTTT. V is TRBV7-8 and J is TRBJ2-2; D is unresolved. Germline assignment: CDR1 SGHVS and CDR2 FQNEAQ. The V end was cut by 5 bases, the J end by 11 bases, with 12 bases between. The CDR3 sequence is 12 residues long. The variable domain in full, completed from reference TRBV7-8 and TRBJ2-2, reads GAGVSQSPRYKVAKRGQDVALRCDPISGHVSLFWYQQALGQGPEFLTYFQNEAQLDKSGLPSDRFFAERPEGSVSTLKIQRTQQEDSAVYLCASSRGTRELFFGEGSRLTVL.

This chain joins TRBV6-5 and TRBJ2-2; TRBD1 is a possible D gene (5 bases). The CDR3 length is 16 residues. The V end lost 2 bases, the J end lost 7 bases, and 17 bases lay between the germline ends. Per the germline V gene, CDR1 is MNHEY and CDR2 is SVGAGI. The CDR3 loop reads CASSYGSHFRVGELFF. The CDR3 coding sequence is TGTGCCAGCAGTTACGGCAGCCACTTCAGGGTCGGGGAGCTGTTTTTT.